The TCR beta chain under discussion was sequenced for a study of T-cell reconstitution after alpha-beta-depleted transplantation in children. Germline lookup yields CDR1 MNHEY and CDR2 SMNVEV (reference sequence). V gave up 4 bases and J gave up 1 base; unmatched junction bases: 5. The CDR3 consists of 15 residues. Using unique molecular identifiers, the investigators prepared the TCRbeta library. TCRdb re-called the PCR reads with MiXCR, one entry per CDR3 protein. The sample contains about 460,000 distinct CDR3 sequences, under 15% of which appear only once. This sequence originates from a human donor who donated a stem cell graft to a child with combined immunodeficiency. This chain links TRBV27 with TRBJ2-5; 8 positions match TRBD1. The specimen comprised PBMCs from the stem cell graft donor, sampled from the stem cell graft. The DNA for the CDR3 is TGTGCCAGCAGTTATCGGACAGGGCCCCAAGAGACCCAGTACTTC. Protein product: CASSYRTGPQETQYF.